These 30 T cell receptor beta chains were sequenced from one sample in a study of T cells after yellow fever vaccination. TCRdb redid the calling of the 5' RACE reads with MiXCR, one entry per CDR3 protein. The sample comprises approximately 170,000 distinct CDR3 sequences, 11% of which are singletons, and around 34% rests with the top ten. Sequenced material: CD8+ T cells sorted from PBMCs, taken 15 days after the yellow fever booster vaccination. The origin of the receptors is a man younger than 35 who received the YFV17D yellow fever vaccine.

The chain has TRBV13 and TRBJ2-7; tentatively, D is TRBD1 (5 bases). Between the trimmed V and J ends, which lost 1 base and 0 bases, there was a span of 10 bases. CDR3 length: 15 residues. Germline values: CDR1 PRHDT, CDR2 FYEKMQ (reference sequence). CDR3 sequence reads: CASSLEQDPSYEQYF. The CDR3 nucleotides read TGTGCCAGCAGCTTAGAACAGGACCCCTCCTACGAGCAGTACTTC.

The chain has TRBV6-5 and TRBJ2-1, with D perhaps matching TRBD2 (5 bases). Trimming removed 3 bases from V and 8 bases from J, with 11 bases in between. From germline, CDR1 is MNHEY and CDR2 SVGAGI. The CDR3 contains 13 residues. Here the CDR3 reads CASSYGRADEQFF. The CDR3, as DNA: TGTGCCAGCAGTTATGGGCGAGCGGATGAGCAGTTCTTC.

The chain carries TRBV29-1 and TRBJ2-7; possibly TRBD2 for D (6 bases). Germline CDR1 reads SQVTM; CDR2 reads ANQGSEA. V lost 7 bases to trimming and J lost 7 bases, with 20 bases between them. This CDR3 comprises 13 residues. The CDR3 DNA reads TGCAGCGCCTGGGACTGGGAAGGTTTGGAGCAGTACTTC. As protein: CSAWDWEGLEQYF.

This clonotype was recorded a few times. The V gene is TRBV4-1, the J gene TRBJ2-1, with D possibly TRBD1 on 6 matching bases. Trimming removed 2 bases from V and 0 bases from J, with 8 bases in between. The germline V gene encodes CDR1 MGHRA and CDR2 YSYEKL. The CDR3 has 15 residues. The CDR3 coding sequence is TGCGCCAGCAGCCAAAAAGGGGGCTCCTACAATGAGCAGTTCTTC. This sequence encodes CASSQKGGSYNEQFF.

This clonotype has more than one count but fewer than ten. The chain is built from TRBV7-6 and TRBJ2-1, with unresolved D. The CDR3 covers 17 residues. Germline CDR1 SGHVS, CDR2 FNYEAQ. V gave up 2 bases and J gave up 3 bases, with 17 bases separating them. CDR3 residues: CASSLIIRVSGYNEQFF. CDR3 nucleotide sequence: TGTGCCAGCAGCTTAATCATACGGGTGTCGGGCTACAATGAGCAGTTCTTC.

The chain is built from TRBV7-8 and TRBJ1-5; TRBD1 aligns across 10 bases. Germline V lookup: CDR1 SGHVS, CDR2 FQNEAQ. The CDR3 length is 14 residues. V lost 8 bases and J lost 1; bases outside the gene matches: 2. The CDR3 DNA is TGTGCCAGCGGGGGACAGGGGAGCAATCAGCCCCAGCATTTT. It translates to CASGGQGSNQPQHF.

The genes are TRBV12-3 or TRBV12-4 and TRBJ2-3; 8 bases map to TRBD2. The V segment lost 7 bases and the J segment 2 bases; nucleotides outside the gene matches: 8. This CDR3 region has 15 residues. The CDR3, as DNA: TGTGCCAGCAATATAGCGGGGAGTCCCACAGATACGCAGTATTTT. Translating gives CASNIAGSPTDTQYF.

Only a few counts were recorded for this clonotype. The chain recombines TRBV15 with TRBJ1-4; no clear D gene. Germline V gene sequence: CDR1 LNHNV, CDR2 YYDKDF (reference sequence). This CDR3 has 14 amino acids. Trimming took off 5 bases at V and 7 bases at J, with 14 bases between the two ends. In nucleotides, the CDR3 is TGTGCCACCAGCTCGGACGGAGTGGGTGAAAAACTGTTTTTT. Translation: CATSSDGVGEKLFF.

This clonotype has a handful of counts. V gene TRBV20-1 combines with J gene TRBJ2-6; D is uncertain. Germline values: CDR1 DFQATT, CDR2 SNEGSKA (reference sequence). The germline V and J ends were trimmed by 3 bases and 1 base, with 13 bases remaining between them. This CDR3 comprises 16 residues. The CDR3 region is CSARAKGMSGANVLTF. CDR3 nucleotides: TGCAGTGCTAGGGCCAAGGGCATGTCTGGGGCCAACGTCCTGACTTTC.

V is TRBV19 and J is TRBJ2-2; D call uncertain. Germline lookup yields CDR1 LNHDA and CDR2 SQIVND (reference sequence). V was clipped by 7 bases and J by 4 bases, with 7 bases between them. The CDR3 spans 12 residues. CDR3 DNA: TGTGCCAGTAACTGGGTCACCGGGGAGCTGTTTTTT. This sequence encodes CASNWVTGELFF.

The gene calls are TRBV12-3 or TRBV12-4 and TRBJ2-2; D ambiguous. The CDR3 sequence is 12 residues long. V gave up 7 bases and J gave up 8 bases, with 11 bases separating them. The CDR3 is CASTPGGGELFF. DNA for the CDR3: TGTGCCAGCACTCCCGGTGGAGGGGAGCTGTTTTTT.

V gene TRBV4-1 combines with J gene TRBJ2-5; weak D call: TRBD1 (5 bases). Trimming took 2 bases from V and 5 from J, leaving 15 bases between them. CDR1 and CDR2 (germline): MGHRA, YSYEKL. The length of the CDR3 is 15 residues. CDR3 DNA: TGCGCCAGCAGCCAAATAGACTCCTCAGGGGAGACCCAGTACTTC. It translates to CASSQIDSSGETQYF.

Only a few counts were recorded for this clonotype. V is TRBV11-2 and J is TRBJ1-1; D is unclear. This CDR3 has 20 amino acids. Looked up from germline, CDR1 is SGHAT and CDR2 is FQNNGV. V was trimmed by 7 bases and J by 0 bases, leaving 30 bases between them. CDR3 DNA sequence: TGTGCCAGCACAACGTTTAGTTACCGGGTGGGCGGCGGGGTGAACACTGAAGCTTTCTTT. Amino acid sequence: CASTTFSYRVGGGVNTEAFF.

This chain links TRBV4-2 with TRBJ2-1, with no clear D. CDR1 is LGHNA, CDR2 YNFKEQ, per germline. V gave up 0 bases and J gave up 4 bases, with 13 bases separating them. This CDR3 has 16 residues. CDR3 coding DNA: TGTGCCAGCAGCCAAGATCGGACGGGCCAGTACAATGAGCAGTTCTTC. It encodes CASSQDRTGQYNEQFF.

This rearrangement joins TRBV4-2 to TRBJ2-7; D unclear. V dropped 4 bases and J dropped 0 bases, with 10 bases sitting between them. Germline values: CDR1 LGHNA, CDR2 YNFKEQ. There are 14 residues in the CDR3. The CDR3 region is CASSPNLSSYEQYF. The CDR3 nucleotides are TGTGCCAGCAGCCCCAACCTGAGCTCCTACGAGCAGTACTTC.

The table lists this clonotype with many counts. The V call is TRBV12-3 or TRBV12-4, the J call TRBJ2-3; the match to TRBD2 covers 8 bases. The V segment lost 0 bases and the J segment 12 bases; nucleotides outside the gene matches: 20. CDR3 size: 18 residues. CDR3 nucleotides: TGTGCCAGCAGTTTAGCGCTAAGTGGCCTAGCGGGCGCCCTCATCCAGTATTTT. Protein sequence: CASSLALSGLAGALIQYF.

This clonotype was seen a few times. The chain couples TRBV4-1 to TRBJ1-4; 10 positions agree with TRBD1. CDR3 size: 16 residues. Germline CDR1 and CDR2: MGHRA and YSYEKL. V was pared by 0 bases and J by 6 bases, with 4 bases of the junction left unmatched. CDR3 residues: CASSQERGTGDEKLFF. CDR3 DNA: TGCGCCAGCAGCCAAGAGAGGGGGACAGGGGATGAAAAACTGTTTTTT.

The CDR3 DNA reads TGCGCCAGCAGCCCGACAGGAGACACAGATACGCAGTATTTT. Its translation: CASSPTGDTDTQYF. This chain joins TRBV4-3 and TRBJ2-3, with D possibly TRBD1 on 6 matching bases. Germline CDR1 and CDR2: LGHNA and YSLEER. The V end lost 4 bases, the J end lost 2 bases, and 10 bases lay between the germline ends. The CDR3 runs to 14 residues.

The sample holds a few counts of this clonotype. The gene calls are TRBV4-1 and TRBJ2-5; D might be TRBD2 (6 bases). The CDR3 loop spans 16 amino acids. The germline V gene encodes CDR1 MGHRA and CDR2 YSYEKL. V was pared by 4 bases and J by 0 bases, with 15 bases between. CDR3 protein: CASSPLGGENQETQYF. The CDR3 DNA follows: TGCGCCAGCAGCCCGCTCGGGGGAGAGAACCAAGAGACCCAGTACTTC.

This clonotype was picked up a small number of times. The V and J genes are TRBV5-1 and TRBJ2-3, with 11 bases fitting TRBD2. The CDR3 runs 15 residues. With V trimmed by 4 bases and J by 5 bases, 6 bases remained unmatched. CDR1 and CDR2 from the germline V gene are SGHRS and YFSETQ. DNA of the CDR3: TGCGCCAGCAGCAATAGCGGGGGGGCCTTAGATACGCAGTATTTT. Protein product: CASSNSGGALDTQYF.

This clonotype appeared a few times. This sequence joins TRBV12-3 or TRBV12-4 and TRBJ1-5; D may be TRBD1 (6 bases). The CDR3 runs to 12 residues. V shed 8 bases and J shed 6 bases, with 11 bases lying between them. CDR3 nucleotide sequence: TGTGCCAGCGCACAGGGTGGTCAGCCCCAGCATTTT. It specifies CASAQGGQPQHF.

This clonotype occurred a few times. The genes are TRBV27 and TRBJ2-7; either TRBD1 or TRBD2 may fit D (6 bases each). The CDR3 spans 14 residues. Germline CDR1 and CDR2: MNHEY and SMNVEV (reference sequence). V was cut by 5 bases and J by 0 bases, with 11 bases left in between. The CDR3 loop is CASSHPGASYEQYF. In DNA form, the CDR3 reads TGTGCCAGCAGTCATCCGGGGGCCTCCTACGAGCAGTACTTC.

V is TRBV11-3 and J is TRBJ2-7; maybe TRBD1 (5 bases). CDR3 length: 15 amino acids. Trimming pared 0 bases from V and 4 bases from J, leaving 13 bases between. From germline, CDR1 is SGHNT and CDR2 YENEEA. The CDR3 DNA is TGTGCCAGCAGCTTAGAACCTGACAGAGCTTACGAGCAGTACGTC. It specifies CASSLEPDRAYEQYV.

This clonotype was seen a handful of times. V and J are TRBV2 and TRBJ2-2; D assignment may be TRBD1 or TRBD2 (6 bases each). The CDR3 covers 15 residues. V was shortened by 7 bases and J by 5 bases, with 17 bases between the two germline ends. In germline, CDR1 is SNHLY, CDR2 FYNNEI. This CDR3 is CASMFEGGATGELFF. CDR3 sequence (DNA): TGTGCCAGCATGTTCGAGGGGGGAGCTACCGGGGAGCTGTTTTTT.

The sample holds a few counts of this clonotype. The V gene is TRBV4-1, the J gene TRBJ1-4, with D possibly TRBD1 on 6 matching bases. Trimming shortened V by 1 base and J by 8 bases, and 14 bases separated the two germline ends. The CDR3 covers 15 residues. Per germline, CDR1 MGHRA and CDR2 YSYEKL. CDR3 in amino acids: CASSQVARGREKLFF. In nucleotides, the CDR3 is TGCGCCAGCAGCCAAGTCGCCAGGGGACGAGAAAAACTGTTTTTT.

The gene calls are TRBV4-1 and TRBJ2-5; 7 bases are a match to TRBD1. Germline V CDR1 and CDR2: MGHRA, YSYEKL. The junction had 5 bases not matched to a gene; V was cut back by 0 bases and J by 4 bases. The CDR3 consists of 15 residues. This chain's CDR3 is CASSQEGQRLETQYF. As DNA, the CDR3 is TGCGCCAGCAGCCAAGAGGGACAGAGATTAGAGACCCAGTACTTC.

In its sample, this clonotype was seen a few times. The V gene is TRBV30, the J gene TRBJ2-3, with TRBD2 identical over 7 bases. Trimming at V came to 6 bases and at J to 6 bases, leaving 6 bases not matched to a gene. Germline CDR1 and CDR2: GTSNPN and SVGIG (reference sequence). There are 12 residues in the CDR3. CDR3 nucleotide sequence: TGTGCCTGTTTCCGGGGGGTCGATACGCAGTATTTT. Its protein product is CACFRGVDTQYF.

The rearrangement joins TRBV6-2 or TRBV6-3 to TRBJ2-7; no reliable D call. CDR3 length: 14 amino acids. CDR1 is MNHEY and CDR2 is SVGEGT in the germline V gene. V was cut by 3 bases and J by 0 bases, with 9 bases left in between. The CDR3 protein is CASSYGVSSYEQYV. CDR3 bases: TGTGCCAGCAGTTATGGGGTTTCCTCCTACGAGCAGTACGTC.

The chain carries TRBV12-3 or TRBV12-4 and TRBJ2-2; D is uncertain. This CDR3 is 12 amino acids long. V lost 7 bases and J lost 3, with 6 bases in between. CDR3 DNA: TGTGCCAGCACCCAGTACACCGGGGAGCTGTTTTTT. This translates into CASTQYTGELFF.

This clonotype appeared a single time. The chain couples TRBV5-1 to TRBJ2-3; TRBD1 is a possible D gene (5 bases). The CDR3 consists of 16 residues. Between the trimmed V and J ends, which lost 4 bases and 2 bases, there was a span of 17 bases. Per germline, CDR1 SGHRS and CDR2 YFSETQ. CDR3 amino acids: CASSAGGAVLTDTQYF. The CDR3, as DNA: TGCGCCAGCAGCGCCGGTGGGGCAGTTCTCACAGATACGCAGTATTTT.